Following are 8 T cell receptor beta chains from one sample sequenced in a study of cytomegalovirus exposure and HLA in healthy donors. The assay was immunoSEQ multiplex PCR, and TCRdb's table has in-frame clones only and misses some. The sample includes some 130,000 clones, roughly four fifths of them seen just once. Material: PBMCs. The receptors were gathered from a young man in good health and CMV-seropositive.

The V gene is TRBV2, the J gene TRBJ2-7; D is perhaps TRBD1 (6 bases). The CDR3 runs to 15 residues. The V gene lost 6 bases and the J gene lost 5 bases, with 20 bases spanning the gap. Germline V lookup: CDR1 SNHLY, CDR2 FYNNEI. The CDR3 reads CASRALQGTANEQYF. The DNA for the CDR3 is TGTGCCAGCAGAGCCTTACAGGGAACAGCCAACGAGCAGTACTTC.

This chain links TRBV6-1 with TRBJ1-1, with 8 bases identical to TRBD1. The germline V gene encodes CDR1 MNHNS and CDR2 SASEGT. This CDR3 contains 15 residues. V trimming: 2 bases; J trimming: 6 bases; junction bases outside the gene matches: 8. CDR3 residues: CASSELARGRSEAFF. CDR3 sequence (DNA): TGTGCCAGCAGTGAATTGGCCAGGGGGCGGTCTGAAGCTTTCTTT.

The rearrangement joins TRBV7-6 to TRBJ2-3, with 9 bases fitting TRBD2. This CDR3 is built from 15 residues. Germline assignment: CDR1 SGHVS and CDR2 FNYEAQ. J gave up 2 bases and V 5 bases, and 5 bases lay outside the gene matches. CDR3 in DNA: TGTGCCAGCAGCGAAGCGGGGGGCCTCACAGATACGCAGTATTTT. Amino acids: CASSEAGGLTDTQYF.

The chain combines TRBV4-1 with TRBJ1-3, with 7 bases identical to TRBD1. Germline CDR1 reads MGHRA; CDR2 reads YSYEKL. The CDR3 totals 15 residues. V gave up 3 bases and J gave up 2 bases; unmatched junction bases: 4. The CDR3 region is CASSQMGQTGNTIYF. The CDR3, as DNA: TGCGCCAGCAGCCAGATGGGACAGACTGGAAACACCATATATTTT.

The CDR3 DNA follows: TGTGCTAGTGGTTTGCCCCTCCGACTAGCTAGGTTGACAGATACGCAGTATTTT. This translates into CASGLPLRLARLTDTQYF. V is TRBV12-5 and J is TRBJ2-3; 7 bases agree with TRBD2. V lost 2 bases to trimming and J lost 3 bases; unmatched junction nucleotides: 14. Germline V gene sequence: CDR1 LGHNT, CDR2 FRNRAP. This CDR3 has 18 residues.

This clone was detected only once. V usage is TRBV10-3 and J usage is TRBJ1-2, with D possibly TRBD1 on 6 matching bases. The V gene's germline CDR1 is ENHRY and CDR2 SYGVKD. The length of the CDR3 is 14 residues. Trimming shortened V by 3 bases and J by 8 bases, and 16 bases separated the two germline ends. The CDR3 protein is CAISDYGTNTGYTF. Written as DNA, the CDR3 is TGTGCCATCAGTGATTACGGGACAAATACGGGCTACACCTTC.

Remarks on this clone: The same CDR3 is also encoded by other DNA sequences in this sample. V and J are TRBV29-1 and TRBJ2-2; 9 bases agree with TRBD1. Per germline, CDR1 SQVTM and CDR2 ANQGSEA. The CDR3 runs 13 residues. Trimming cost V 6 bases and J 1 base; bases outside gene matches: 0. This CDR3 reads CSVDRGNTGELFF. The CDR3 coding sequence is TGCAGCGTGGACAGGGGGAACACCGGGGAGCTGTTTTTT.

The J gene is TRBJ2-2, the V gene TRBV10-1; 8 nucleotides agree with TRBD1. Germline CDR1 is WNHNN and CDR2 is SYGVQD (reference sequence). V was pared by 6 bases and J by 5 bases, with 5 bases of the junction left unmatched. CDR3 length equals 14 residues. CDR3 nucleotide sequence: TGCGCCAGCAGCGATACAGGGGGAACCGGGGAGCTGTTTTTT. The encoded protein is CASSDTGGTGELFF.